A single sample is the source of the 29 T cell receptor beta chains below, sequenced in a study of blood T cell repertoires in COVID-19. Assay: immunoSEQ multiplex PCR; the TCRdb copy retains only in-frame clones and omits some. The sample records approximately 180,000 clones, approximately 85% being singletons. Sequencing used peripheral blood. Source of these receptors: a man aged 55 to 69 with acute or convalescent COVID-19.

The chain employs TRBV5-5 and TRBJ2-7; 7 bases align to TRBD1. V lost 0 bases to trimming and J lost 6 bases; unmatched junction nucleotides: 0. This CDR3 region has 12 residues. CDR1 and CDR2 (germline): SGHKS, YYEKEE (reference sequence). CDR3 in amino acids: CASSLDRGEQYF. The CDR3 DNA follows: TGTGCCAGCAGCTTGGACAGGGGCGAGCAGTACTTC.

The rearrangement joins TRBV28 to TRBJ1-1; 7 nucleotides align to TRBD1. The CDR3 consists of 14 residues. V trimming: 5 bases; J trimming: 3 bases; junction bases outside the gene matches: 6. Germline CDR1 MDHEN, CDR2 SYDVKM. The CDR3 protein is CASSRQGGDTEAFF. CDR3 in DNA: TGTGCCAGCAGTCGTCAGGGGGGAGACACTGAAGCTTTCTTT. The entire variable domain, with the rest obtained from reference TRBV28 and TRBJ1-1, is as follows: DVKVTQSSRYLVKRTGEKVFLECVQDMDHENMFWYRQDPGLGLRLIYFSYDVKMKEKGDIPEGYSVSREKKERFSLILESASTNQTSMYLCASSRQGGDTEAFFGQGTRLTVV.

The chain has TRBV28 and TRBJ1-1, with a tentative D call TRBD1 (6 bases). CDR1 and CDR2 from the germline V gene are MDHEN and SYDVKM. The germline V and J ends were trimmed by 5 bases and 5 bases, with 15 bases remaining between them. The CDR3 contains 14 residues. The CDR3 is CASSKGGYRTEAFF. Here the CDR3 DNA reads TGTGCCAGCAGTAAAGGGGGATATAGAACTGAAGCTTTCTTT.

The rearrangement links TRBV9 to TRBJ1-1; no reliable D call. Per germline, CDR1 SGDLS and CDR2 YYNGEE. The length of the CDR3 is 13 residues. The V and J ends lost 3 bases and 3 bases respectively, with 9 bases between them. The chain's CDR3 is CASSAQVHTEAFF. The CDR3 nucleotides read TGTGCCAGCAGCGCGCAGGTCCACACTGAAGCTTTCTTT.

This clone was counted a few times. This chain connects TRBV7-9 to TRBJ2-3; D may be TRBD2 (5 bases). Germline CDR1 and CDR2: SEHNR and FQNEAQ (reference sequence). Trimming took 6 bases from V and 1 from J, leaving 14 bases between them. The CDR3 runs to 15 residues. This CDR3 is CASRRGLAGTDTQYF. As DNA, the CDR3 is TGTGCCAGCAGACGTGGGCTAGCAGGCACAGATACGCAGTATTTT.

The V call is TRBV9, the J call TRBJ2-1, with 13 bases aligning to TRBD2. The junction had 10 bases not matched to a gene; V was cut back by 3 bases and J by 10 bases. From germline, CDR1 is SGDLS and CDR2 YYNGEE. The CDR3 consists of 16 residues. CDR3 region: CASSASTSGRPWEQFF. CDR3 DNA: TGTGCCAGCAGCGCCTCGACTAGCGGGAGGCCCTGGGAGCAGTTCTTC.

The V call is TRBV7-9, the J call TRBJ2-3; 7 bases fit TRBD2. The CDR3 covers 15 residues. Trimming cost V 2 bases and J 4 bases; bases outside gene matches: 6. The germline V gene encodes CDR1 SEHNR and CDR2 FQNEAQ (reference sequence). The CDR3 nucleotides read TGTGCCAGCAGCTTATTCGGGGGAGGGGCAGATACGCAGTATTTT. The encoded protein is CASSLFGGGADTQYF.

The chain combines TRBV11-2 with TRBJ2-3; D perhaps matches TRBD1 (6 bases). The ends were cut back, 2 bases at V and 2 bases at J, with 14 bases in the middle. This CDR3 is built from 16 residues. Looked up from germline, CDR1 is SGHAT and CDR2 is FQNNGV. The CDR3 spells CASSLFSQGITDTQYF. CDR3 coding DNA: TGTGCCAGCAGCTTATTTAGTCAGGGGATCACAGATACGCAGTATTTT.

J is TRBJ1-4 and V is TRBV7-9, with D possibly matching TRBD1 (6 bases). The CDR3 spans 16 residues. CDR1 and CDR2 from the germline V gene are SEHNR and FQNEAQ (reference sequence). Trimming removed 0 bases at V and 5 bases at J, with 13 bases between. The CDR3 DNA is TGTGCCAGCAGCTTAGCCGCCGGGACACAAAATGAAAAACTGTTTTTT. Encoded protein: CASSLAAGTQNEKLFF.

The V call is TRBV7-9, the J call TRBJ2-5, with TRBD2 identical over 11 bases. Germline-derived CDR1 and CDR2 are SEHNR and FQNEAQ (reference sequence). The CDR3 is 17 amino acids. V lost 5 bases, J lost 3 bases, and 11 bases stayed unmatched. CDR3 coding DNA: TGTGCCAGCAGCCCCCCCCTAGGTAGCGGGAGGGAAGAGACCCAGTACTTC. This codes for CASSPPLGSGREETQYF. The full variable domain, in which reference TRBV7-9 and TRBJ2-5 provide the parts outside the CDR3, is DTGVSQNPRHKITKRGQNVTFRCDPISEHNRLYWYRQTLGQGPEFLTYFQNEAQLEKSRLLSDRFSAERPKGSFSTLEIQRTEQGDSAMYLCASSPPLGSGREETQYFGPGTRLLVL.

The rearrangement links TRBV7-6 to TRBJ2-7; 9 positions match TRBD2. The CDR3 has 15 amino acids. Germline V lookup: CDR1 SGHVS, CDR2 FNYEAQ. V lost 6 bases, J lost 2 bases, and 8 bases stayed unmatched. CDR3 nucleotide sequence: TGTGCCAGCAGTCCGGGACTAGCTGAGACCTACGAGCAGTACTTC. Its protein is CASSPGLAETYEQYF.

CDR3 DNA: TGTGCCAGCAGCCCCGACGACAGGGGGTTATGGAATGAGCAGTTCTTC. This codes for CASSPDDRGLWNEQFF. The rearrangement joins TRBV5-6 to TRBJ2-1, with 9 nucleotides matching TRBD1. Germline V gives CDR1 SGHDT, CDR2 YYEEEE. CDR3 length: 16 residues. The ends lost 4 bases at V and 7 bases at J; junction bases unmatched: 12.

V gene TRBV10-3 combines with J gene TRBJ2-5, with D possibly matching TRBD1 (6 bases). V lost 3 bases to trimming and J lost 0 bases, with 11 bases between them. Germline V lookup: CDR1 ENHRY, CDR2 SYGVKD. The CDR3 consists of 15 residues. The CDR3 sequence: CAISDRDKYQETQYF. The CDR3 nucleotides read TGTGCCATCAGTGACAGGGACAAGTACCAAGAGACCCAGTACTTC.

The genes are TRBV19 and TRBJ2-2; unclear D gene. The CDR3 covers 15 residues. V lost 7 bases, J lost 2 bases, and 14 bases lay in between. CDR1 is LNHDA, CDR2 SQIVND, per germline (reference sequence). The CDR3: CASKSLTSNTGELFF. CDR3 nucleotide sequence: TGTGCCAGTAAATCGCTGACTTCTAACACCGGGGAGCTGTTTTTT.

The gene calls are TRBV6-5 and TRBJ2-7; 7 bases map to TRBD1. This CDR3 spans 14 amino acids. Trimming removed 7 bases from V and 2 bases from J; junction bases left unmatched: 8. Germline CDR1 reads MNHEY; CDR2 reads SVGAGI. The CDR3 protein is CASKKGQVTYEQYF. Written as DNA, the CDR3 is TGTGCCAGCAAAAAAGGACAGGTTACCTACGAGCAGTACTTC.

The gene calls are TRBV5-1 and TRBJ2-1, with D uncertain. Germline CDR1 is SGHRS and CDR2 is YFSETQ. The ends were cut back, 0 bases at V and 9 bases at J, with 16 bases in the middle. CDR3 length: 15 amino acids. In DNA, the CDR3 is TGCGCCAGCAGCTTGGCTGTATCCGTTCGGAGTGAGCAGTTCTTC. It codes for CASSLAVSVRSEQFF.

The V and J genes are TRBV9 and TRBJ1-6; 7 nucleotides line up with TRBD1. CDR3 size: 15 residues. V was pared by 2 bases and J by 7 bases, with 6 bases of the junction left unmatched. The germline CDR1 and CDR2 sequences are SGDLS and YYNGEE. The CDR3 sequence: CASSVATGQNSPLHF. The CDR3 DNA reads TGTGCCAGCAGCGTCGCGACAGGGCAGAATTCACCCCTCCACTTT.

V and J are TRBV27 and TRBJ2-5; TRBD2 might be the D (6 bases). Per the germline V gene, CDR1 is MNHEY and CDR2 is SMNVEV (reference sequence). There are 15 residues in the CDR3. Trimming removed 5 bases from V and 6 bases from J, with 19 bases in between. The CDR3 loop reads CASSQTGTPKKTQYF. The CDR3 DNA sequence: TGTGCCAGCAGTCAGACCGGGACTCCTAAGAAGACCCAGTACTTC.

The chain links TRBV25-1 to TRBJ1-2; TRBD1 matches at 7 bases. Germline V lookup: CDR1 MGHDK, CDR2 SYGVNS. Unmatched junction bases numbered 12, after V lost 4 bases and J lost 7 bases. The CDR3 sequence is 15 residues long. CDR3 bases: TGTGCCAGCAGTGGGGGACAGCTCCATTATGGTGGCTACACCTTC. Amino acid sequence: CASSGGQLHYGGYTF.

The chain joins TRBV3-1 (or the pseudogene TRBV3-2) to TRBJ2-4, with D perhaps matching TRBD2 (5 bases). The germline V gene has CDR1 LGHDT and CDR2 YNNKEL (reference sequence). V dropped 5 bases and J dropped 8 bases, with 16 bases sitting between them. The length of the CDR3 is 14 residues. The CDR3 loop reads CASSTSRLGDIQYF. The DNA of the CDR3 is TGTGCCAGCAGCACGAGCAGGCTCGGGGACATTCAGTACTTC.

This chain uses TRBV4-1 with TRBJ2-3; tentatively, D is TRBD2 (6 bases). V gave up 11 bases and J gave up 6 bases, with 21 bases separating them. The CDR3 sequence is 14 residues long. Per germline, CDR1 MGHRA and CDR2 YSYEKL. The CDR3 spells CASSRGSAGDTQYF. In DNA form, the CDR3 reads TGCGCCTCTTCGAGGGGTTCGGCGGGGGATACGCAGTATTTT.

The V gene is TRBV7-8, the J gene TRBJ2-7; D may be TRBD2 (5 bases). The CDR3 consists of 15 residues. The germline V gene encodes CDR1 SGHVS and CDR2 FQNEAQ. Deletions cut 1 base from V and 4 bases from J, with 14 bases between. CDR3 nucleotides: TGTGCCAGCAGCTTAGGGCAGACTAACCTATACGAGCAGTACTTC. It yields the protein CASSLGQTNLYEQYF.

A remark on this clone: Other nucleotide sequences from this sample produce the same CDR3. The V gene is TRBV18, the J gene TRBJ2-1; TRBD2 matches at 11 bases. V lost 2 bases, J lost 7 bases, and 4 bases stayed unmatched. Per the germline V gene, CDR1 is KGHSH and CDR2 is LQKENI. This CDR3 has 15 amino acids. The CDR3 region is CASSPGLAGLNEQFF. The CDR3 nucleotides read TGTGCCAGCTCACCAGGACTAGCGGGTCTTAATGAGCAGTTCTTC.

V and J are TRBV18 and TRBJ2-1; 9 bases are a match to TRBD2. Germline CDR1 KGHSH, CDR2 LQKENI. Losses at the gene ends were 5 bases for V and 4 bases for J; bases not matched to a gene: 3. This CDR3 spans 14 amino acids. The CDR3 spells CASSVTSGYNEQFF. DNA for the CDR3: TGTGCCAGCTCAGTGACTAGCGGTTACAATGAGCAGTTCTTC.

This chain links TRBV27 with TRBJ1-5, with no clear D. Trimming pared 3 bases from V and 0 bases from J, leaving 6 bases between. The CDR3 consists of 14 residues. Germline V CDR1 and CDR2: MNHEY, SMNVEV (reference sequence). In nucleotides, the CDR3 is TGTGCCAGCAGTTTCGGCGGTAGCAATCAGCCCCAGCATTTT. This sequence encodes CASSFGGSNQPQHF.

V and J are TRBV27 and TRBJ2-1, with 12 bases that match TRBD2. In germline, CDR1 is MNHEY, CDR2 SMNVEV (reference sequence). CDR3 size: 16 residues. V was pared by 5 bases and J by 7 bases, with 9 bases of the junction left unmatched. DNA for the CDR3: TGTGCCAGCAGTCCTAGGACTAGCGGGACTAAGAATGAGCAGTTCTTC. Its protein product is CASSPRTSGTKNEQFF.

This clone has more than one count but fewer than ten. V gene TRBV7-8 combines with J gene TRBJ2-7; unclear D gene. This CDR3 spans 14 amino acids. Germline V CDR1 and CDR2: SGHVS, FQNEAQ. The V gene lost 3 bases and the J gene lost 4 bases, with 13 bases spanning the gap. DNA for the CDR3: TGTGCCAGCAGCTTCTTCCGATCCACTTACGAGCAGTACTTC. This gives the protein CASSFFRSTYEQYF.

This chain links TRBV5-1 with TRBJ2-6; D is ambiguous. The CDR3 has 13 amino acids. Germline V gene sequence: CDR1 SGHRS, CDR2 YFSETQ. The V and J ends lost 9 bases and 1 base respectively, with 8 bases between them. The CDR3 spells CATSLSGANVLTF. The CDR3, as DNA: TGCGCCACCAGTCTATCTGGGGCCAACGTCCTGACTTTC.

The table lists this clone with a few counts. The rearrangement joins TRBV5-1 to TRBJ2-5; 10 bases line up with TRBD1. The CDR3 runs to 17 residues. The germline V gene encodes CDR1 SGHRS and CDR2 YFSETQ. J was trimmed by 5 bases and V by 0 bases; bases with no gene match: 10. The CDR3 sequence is CASSLATTGGFGETQYF. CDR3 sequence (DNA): TGCGCCAGCAGCTTGGCCACGACAGGGGGCTTTGGTGAGACCCAGTACTTC.